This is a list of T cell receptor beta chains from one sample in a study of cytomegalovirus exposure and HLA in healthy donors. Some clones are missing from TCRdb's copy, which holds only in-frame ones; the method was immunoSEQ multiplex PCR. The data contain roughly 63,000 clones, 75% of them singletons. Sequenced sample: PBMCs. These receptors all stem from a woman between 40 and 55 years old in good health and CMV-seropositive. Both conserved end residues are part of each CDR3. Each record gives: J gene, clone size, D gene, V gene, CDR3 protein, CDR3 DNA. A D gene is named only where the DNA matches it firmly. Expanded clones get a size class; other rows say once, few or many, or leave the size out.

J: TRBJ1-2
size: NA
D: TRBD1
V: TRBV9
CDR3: CASSVVGGQGGGGYTF
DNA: TGTGCCAGCAGCGTAGTTGGAGGACAGGGAGGCGGTGGCTACACCTTC

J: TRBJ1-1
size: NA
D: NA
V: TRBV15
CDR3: CATSRDTAEAFF
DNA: TGTGCCACCAGCAGGGACACGGCGGAAGCTTTCTTT

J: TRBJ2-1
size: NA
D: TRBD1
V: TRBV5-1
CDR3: CASSLSGQGATLPRNEQFF
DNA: TGCGCCAGCAGCTTGTCGGGTCAGGGGGCCACTCTCCCGAGGAATGAGCAGTTCTTC

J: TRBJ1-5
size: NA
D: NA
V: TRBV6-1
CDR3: CASSEVRDQPQHF
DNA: TGTGCCAGCAGTGAAGTGCGCGATCAGCCCCAGCATTTT

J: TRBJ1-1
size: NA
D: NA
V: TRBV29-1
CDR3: CSVGQAGEAFF
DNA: TGCAGCGTTGGTCAGGCCGGTGAAGCTTTCTTT

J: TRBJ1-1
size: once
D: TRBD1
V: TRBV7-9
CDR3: CASSLGQGAKNTEAFF
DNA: TGTGCCAGCAGCTTGGGACAGGGAGCAAAGAACACTGAAGCTTTCTTT

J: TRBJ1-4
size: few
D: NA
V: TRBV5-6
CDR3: CASSLLNEKLFF
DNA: TGTGCCAGCAGCTTGCTAAATGAAAAACTGTTTTTT

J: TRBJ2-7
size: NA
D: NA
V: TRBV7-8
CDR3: CASSSSAASYEQYF
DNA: TGTGCCAGCAGCTCCTCTGCTGCGTCCTACGAGCAGTACTTC

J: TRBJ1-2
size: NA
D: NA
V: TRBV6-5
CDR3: CASSEYRDVTGYTF
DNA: TGTGCCAGCAGTGAGTACAGGGACGTTACTGGCTACACCTTC

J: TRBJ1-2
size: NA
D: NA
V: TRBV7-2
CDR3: CASSWGGGGGYTF
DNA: TGTGCCAGCAGCTGGGGAGGAGGAGGAGGCTACACCTTC

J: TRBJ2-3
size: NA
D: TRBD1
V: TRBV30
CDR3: CAWTSTGTDTQYF
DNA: TGTGCCTGGACTTCGACAGGGACAGATACGCAGTATTTT